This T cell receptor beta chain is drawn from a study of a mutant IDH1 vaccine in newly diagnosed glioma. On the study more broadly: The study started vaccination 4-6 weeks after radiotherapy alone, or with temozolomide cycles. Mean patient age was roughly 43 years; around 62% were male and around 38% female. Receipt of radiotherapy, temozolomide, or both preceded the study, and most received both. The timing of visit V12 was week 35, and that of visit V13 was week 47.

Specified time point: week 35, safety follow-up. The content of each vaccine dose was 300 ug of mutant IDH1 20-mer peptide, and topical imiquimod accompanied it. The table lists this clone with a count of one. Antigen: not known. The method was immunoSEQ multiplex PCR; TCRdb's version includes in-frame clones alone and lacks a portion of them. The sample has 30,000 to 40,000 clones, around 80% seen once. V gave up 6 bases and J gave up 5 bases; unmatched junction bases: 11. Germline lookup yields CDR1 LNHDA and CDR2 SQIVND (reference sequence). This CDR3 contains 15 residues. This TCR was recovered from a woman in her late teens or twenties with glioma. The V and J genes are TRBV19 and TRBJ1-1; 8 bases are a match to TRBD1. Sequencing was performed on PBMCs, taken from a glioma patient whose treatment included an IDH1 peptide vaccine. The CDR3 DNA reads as TGTGCCAGTAGGATTCCCGGGACAGGTGGTACTGAAGCTTTCTTT. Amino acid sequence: CASRIPGTGGTEAFF.